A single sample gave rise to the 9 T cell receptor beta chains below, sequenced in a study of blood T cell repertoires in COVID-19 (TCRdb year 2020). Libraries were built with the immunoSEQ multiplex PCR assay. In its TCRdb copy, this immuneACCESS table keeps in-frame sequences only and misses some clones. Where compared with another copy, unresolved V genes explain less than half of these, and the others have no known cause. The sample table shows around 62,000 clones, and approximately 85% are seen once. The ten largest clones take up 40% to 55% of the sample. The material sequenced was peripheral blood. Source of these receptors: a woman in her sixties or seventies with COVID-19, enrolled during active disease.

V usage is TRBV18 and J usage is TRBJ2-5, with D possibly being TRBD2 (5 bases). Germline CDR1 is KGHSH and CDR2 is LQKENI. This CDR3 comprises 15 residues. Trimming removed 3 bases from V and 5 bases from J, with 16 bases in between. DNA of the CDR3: TGTGCCAGCTCACCTCGTACTAGTCCTGGGGAGACCCAGTACTTC. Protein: CASSPRTSPGETQYF.

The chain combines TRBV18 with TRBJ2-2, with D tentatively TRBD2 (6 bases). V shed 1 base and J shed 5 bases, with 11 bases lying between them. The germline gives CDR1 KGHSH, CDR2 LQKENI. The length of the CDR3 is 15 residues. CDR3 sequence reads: CASSPRDSPTGELFF. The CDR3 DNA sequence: TGTGCCAGCTCACCACGGGACTCGCCTACCGGGGAGCTGTTTTTT. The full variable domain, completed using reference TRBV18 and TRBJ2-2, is NAGVMQNPRHLVRRRGQEARLRCSPMKGHSHVYWYRQLPEEGLKFMVYLQKENIIDESGMPKERFSAEFPKEGPSILRIQQVVRGDSAAYFCASSPRDSPTGELFFGEGSRLTVL.

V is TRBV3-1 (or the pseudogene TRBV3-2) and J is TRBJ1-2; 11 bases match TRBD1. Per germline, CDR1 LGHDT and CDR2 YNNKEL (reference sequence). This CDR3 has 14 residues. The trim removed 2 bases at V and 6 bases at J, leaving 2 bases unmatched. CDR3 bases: TGTGCCAGCAGCCAAATGGGACAGGGGGATGGCTACACCTTC. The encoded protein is CASSQMGQGDGYTF.

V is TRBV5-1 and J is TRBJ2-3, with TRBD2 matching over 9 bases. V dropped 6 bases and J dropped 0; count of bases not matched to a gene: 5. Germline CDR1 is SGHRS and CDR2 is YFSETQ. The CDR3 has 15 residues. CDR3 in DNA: TGCGCCAGCAAGGAGCGGGGGGCGAGCACAGATACGCAGTATTTT. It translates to CASKERGASTDTQYF.

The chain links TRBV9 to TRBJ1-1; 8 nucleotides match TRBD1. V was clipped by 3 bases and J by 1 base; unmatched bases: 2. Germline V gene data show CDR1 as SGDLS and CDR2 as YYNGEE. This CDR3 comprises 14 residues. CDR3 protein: CASSAGQGNTEAFF. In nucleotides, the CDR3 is TGTGCCAGCAGCGCCGGACAGGGGAACACTGAAGCTTTCTTT.

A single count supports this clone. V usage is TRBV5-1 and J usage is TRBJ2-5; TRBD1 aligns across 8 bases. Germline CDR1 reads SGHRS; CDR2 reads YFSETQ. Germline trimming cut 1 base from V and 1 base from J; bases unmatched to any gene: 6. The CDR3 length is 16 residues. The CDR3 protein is CASSLTGQGGQETQYF. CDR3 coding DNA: TGCGCCAGCAGCTTGACCGGACAGGGAGGCCAAGAGACCCAGTACTTC.

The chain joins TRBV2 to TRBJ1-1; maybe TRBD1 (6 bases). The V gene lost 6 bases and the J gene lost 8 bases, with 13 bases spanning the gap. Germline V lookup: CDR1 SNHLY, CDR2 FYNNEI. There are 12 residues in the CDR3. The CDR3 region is CASRAIGTEAFF. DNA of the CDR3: TGTGCCAGCAGGGCTATAGGGACAGAAGCTTTCTTT.

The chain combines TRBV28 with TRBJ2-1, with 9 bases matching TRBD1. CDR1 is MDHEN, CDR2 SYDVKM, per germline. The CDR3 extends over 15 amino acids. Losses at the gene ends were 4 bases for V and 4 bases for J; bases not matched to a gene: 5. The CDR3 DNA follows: TGTGCCAGCAGTTCCAGACAGGGGGATTACAATGAGCAGTTCTTC. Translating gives CASSSRQGDYNEQFF.

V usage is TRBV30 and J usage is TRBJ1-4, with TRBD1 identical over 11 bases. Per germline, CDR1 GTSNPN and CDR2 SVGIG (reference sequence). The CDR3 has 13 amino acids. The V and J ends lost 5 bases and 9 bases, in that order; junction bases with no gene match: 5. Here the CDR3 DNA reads TGTGCCTGGGCCGGGACAGGGGGAAAAAAACTGTTTTTT. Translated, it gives CAWAGTGGKKLFF.